The subject of this entry is one T cell receptor (beta chain). Other DNA sequences of this sample code for an identical CDR3. TCRdb's copy holds only in-frame clones and misses some; the assay was immunoSEQ multiplex PCR. The data show approximately 240,000 clones, around 87% seen once. The data are from a study of Ad26.COV2.S vaccination and SARS-CoV-2 variants. Per germline, CDR1 MNHEY and CDR2 SVGEGT. Trimming removed 6 bases from V and 2 bases from J, with 4 bases in between. This CDR3 has 12 residues. Treatment specified: about 20 received Ad26.COV2.S at low or high dose, single or two shots; about 5 received placebo; per-sample allocation not given. Samples came from day 63 after the first vaccine or placebo injection. Built on an Ad26 vector, the vaccine expressed Wuhan-strain SARS-CoV-2 spike.

The sample here was peripheral blood, taken in a trial of Ad26.COV2.S vaccine versus placebo. The TCR originated in a person between 18 and 65 years old who received the Ad26.COV2.S COVID-19 vaccine or a placebo. This chain links TRBV6-2 or TRBV6-3 with TRBJ2-2; D is undetermined. The CDR3: CASSRNTGELFF. As DNA, the CDR3 is TGTGCCAGCAGCCGCAACACCGGGGAGCTGTTTTTT.